Sequencing of this TCR beta chain was carried out in a study of T-cell memory formation after mild COVID-19. Findings of the study overall: CD4+ contracting clones were found mainly in CM and EM, and CD8+ ones in EMRA.

CDR1 DFQATT and CDR2 SNEGSKA come from the germline V gene (reference sequence). This CDR3 has 14 amino acids. V was cut by 3 bases and J by 4 bases, with 12 bases left in between. TCRdb processed the 5' RACE reads anew with MiXCR; each CDR3 protein has one entry. The sample lists some 290,000 distinct CDR3 sequences; roughly 17% were seen once. This clonotype turned up a few times. Its antigen is not known. Sample: PBMCs or a T cell subset sorted from them (not recorded which). The J gene is TRBJ1-4, the V gene TRBV20-1, with D possibly TRBD1 on 5 matching bases. This clonotype originated in a man aged 18 to 30 who had mild COVID-19 (a few samples of this study predate the infection). Cell type and time point are not known. CDR3 bases: TGCAGTGCTAGGAGGTCAGGGAGTAATGAAAAACTGTTTTTT. This sequence encodes CSARRSGSNEKLFF.